This record concerns one T cell receptor (beta chain) sequence. Trimming cost V 2 bases and J 3 bases; bases outside gene matches: 3. CDR3 length equals 14 residues. Germline CDR1 and CDR2: SGHNT and YYREEE (reference sequence). TCRdb's copy holds only in-frame clones and misses some; the assay was immunoSEQ multiplex PCR. The table records about 110,000 clones, about nine tenths of them present only once. This entry is derived from a study of cytomegalovirus exposure and HLA in healthy donors. The clonotype comes from a woman between 18 and 29 years old in good health and CMV-seropositive. This sequence joins TRBV5-4 and TRBJ2-7, with 9 nucleotides matching TRBD2. Sequenced input: PBMCs. This CDR3 reads CASSFMTSGYEQYV. In DNA form, the CDR3 reads TGTGCCAGCAGCTTCATGACTAGCGGCTACGAGCAGTACGTC.